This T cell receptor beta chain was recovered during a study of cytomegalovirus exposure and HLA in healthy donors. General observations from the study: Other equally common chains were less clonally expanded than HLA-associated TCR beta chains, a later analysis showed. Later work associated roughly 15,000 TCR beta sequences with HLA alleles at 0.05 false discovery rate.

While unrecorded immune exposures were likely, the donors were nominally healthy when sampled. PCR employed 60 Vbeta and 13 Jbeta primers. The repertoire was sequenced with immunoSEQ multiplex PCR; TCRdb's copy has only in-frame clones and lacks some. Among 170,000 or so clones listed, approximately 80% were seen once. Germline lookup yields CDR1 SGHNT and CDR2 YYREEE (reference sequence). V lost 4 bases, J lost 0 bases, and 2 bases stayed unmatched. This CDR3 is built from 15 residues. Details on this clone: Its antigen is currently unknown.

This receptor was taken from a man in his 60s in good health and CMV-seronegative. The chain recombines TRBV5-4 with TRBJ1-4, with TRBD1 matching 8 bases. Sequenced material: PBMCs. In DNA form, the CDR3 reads TGTGCCAGCAGCCCGGACAGGGCAACTAATGAAAAACTGTTTTTT. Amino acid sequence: CASSPDRATNEKLFF. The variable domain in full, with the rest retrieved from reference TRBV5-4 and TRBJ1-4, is ETGVTQSPTHLIKTRGQQVTLRCSSQSGHNTVSWYQQALGQGPQFIFQYYREEENGRGNFPPRFSGLQFPNYSSELNVNALELDDSALYLCASSPDRATNEKLFFGSGTQLSVL.